The 4 T cell receptor beta chains below all came from one sample that was sequenced in a study of shared clonotypes between healthy human individuals. Sequencing was performed with immunoSEQ multiplex PCR; in TCRdb, only in-frame clones are kept and a portion is missing. This table has 450,000 to 500,000 clones, 70% to 80% appearing once. Sequencing used PBMCs. The receptor set was obtained from a middle-aged woman in good health. Some clones in this sample may be carry-over from other donors' samples.

This clone has at least ten counts. The chain uses TRBV30 and TRBJ1-5; 9 nucleotides line up with TRBD1. Per the germline V gene, CDR1 is GTSNPN and CDR2 is SVGIG (reference sequence). V dropped 2 bases and J dropped 4; count of bases not matched to a gene: 6. This CDR3 is built from 15 residues. The CDR3 loop is CAWSRQGGPNQPQHF. The DNA for the CDR3 is TGTGCCTGGAGTAGACAGGGGGGGCCGAATCAGCCCCAGCATTTT. The full variable domain, completed using reference TRBV30 and TRBJ1-5, is SQTIHQWPATLVQPVGSPLSLECTVEGTSNPNLYWYRQAAGRGLQLLFYSVGIGQISSEVPQNLSASRPQDRQFILSSKKLLLSDSGFYLCAWSRQGGPNQPQHFGDGTRLSIL.

This chain links TRBV5-1 with TRBJ2-1; D remains unclear. CDR3 length: 15 amino acids. In germline, CDR1 is SGHRS, CDR2 YFSETQ. Trimming pared 0 bases from V and 0 bases from J, leaving 7 bases between. CDR3 region: CASSLGHSSYNEQFF. As DNA, the CDR3 is TGCGCCAGCAGCTTGGGACATAGCTCCTACAATGAGCAGTTCTTC.

The chain recombines TRBV6-4 with TRBJ2-1; 11 bases are shared with TRBD1. The germline V gene has CDR1 MRHNA and CDR2 SNTAGT. The ends lost 3 bases at V and 6 bases at J; junction bases unmatched: 7. The CDR3 runs 16 residues. CDR3 protein: CASSESTGTGGNEQFF. The CDR3 coding sequence is TGTGCCAGCAGTGAGTCGACAGGGACAGGGGGCAATGAGCAGTTCTTC.

The rearrangement joins TRBV5-4 to TRBJ2-3, with 7 bases identical to TRBD2. Germline values: CDR1 SGHNT, CDR2 YYREEE (reference sequence). The CDR3 extends over 16 amino acids. After removal of 2 bases from V and 0 bases from J, the junction contained 6 bases not matched to a gene. The CDR3 DNA reads as TGTGCCAGCAGCTTTAGGCGGGAGACGAGCACAGATACGCAGTATTTT. Translated: CASSFRRETSTDTQYF.